The clone carrying this T cell receptor beta chain showed up many times. Its antigen remains unknown. Exclusion criteria comprised uncontrolled infection, other autoimmune disease, pregnancy or lactation. The sample comes from a study of T cells in Graves' hyperthyroidism and ophthalmopathy. The study's findings and limits: Also found in blood were most expanded thyroid clonotypes above 0.001. Patients with ophthalmopathy were separated from those with stable hyperthyroidism by a 13 V-J model.

V lost 0 bases to trimming and J lost 7 bases, with 11 bases between them. From germline, CDR1 is SGHRS and CDR2 YFSETQ. This CDR3 is built from 14 residues. RNA transcripts gave rise to amplified TCR beta CDR3 regions. During a first-round RT-PCR of the TCR CDR3, the HTBI primer set was used. TCRdb passed the multiplex PCR reads through MiXCR, listing each CDR3 protein once. The sample lists roughly 660,000 distinct CDR3 sequences; around 16% were seen once. The sequence was obtained from a man in his fifties or sixties with Graves' hyperthyroidism. This chain uses TRBV5-1 with TRBJ2-1; D is undetermined. Material for sequencing was blood. The CDR3 reads CASSLDRMANEQFF. The CDR3 nucleotides read TGCGCCAGCAGCTTGGATCGGATGGCTAATGAGCAGTTCTTC.